These T cell receptor beta chains were read from a single sample in a study of human T cells and chemical hapten exposure. TCRdb itself ran the RACE reads through MiXCR, one entry per CDR3 protein. This repertoire shows around 120,000 distinct CDR3 sequences, approximately 15% found once; its top ten account for roughly 0.92%. Here the sequenced sample was whole blood, taken in connection with sensitization to the hapten diphenylcyclopropenone (DPC). The source of these receptors is a man aged 18 to 29 with alopecia areata. Some clones in this sample may be carry-over from other donors' samples. Both conserved end residues are part of each CDR3. Fields, in order: V gene, D gene, clone size, J gene, CDR3 DNA, CDR3 protein. A D gene is named only where the DNA matches it firmly. Some rows mark clone size as missing; the rest say once, few, many or name a class of expanded clone.

TRBV21-1	NA	few	TRBJ1-2	TGTGCCAGCAGCAAAGTGGCCTTTTATGGCTACACCTTC	CASSKVAFYGYTF
TRBV18	NA	NA	TRBJ1-1	TGTGCCAGCTCACCAGTGGGCGCTGAAGCTTTCTTT	CASSPVGAEAFF
TRBV6-6	NA	many	TRBJ2-7	TGTGCCAGCAGTTACTCGTTCGAAGGGACTTACGAGCAGTACTTC	CASSYSFEGTYEQYF
TRBV29-1	NA	NA	TRBJ2-2	TGCAGCGTTGACACCGGGGAGCTGTTTTTT	CSVDTGELFF
TRBV24-1	NA	many	TRBJ1-5	TGTGCCACCCAGACAGACAATCAGCCCCAGCATTTT	CATQTDNQPQHF
TRBV7-9	TRBD1	NA	TRBJ2-1	TGTGCCTACGAGACAGGGCGAGGGTACAATGAGCAGTTCTTC	CAYETGRGYNEQFF
TRBV5-1	TRBD1	NA	TRBJ2-3	TGCGCCAGCAGCTTGGCAGGGGGTGAAGATACGCAGTATTTT	CASSLAGGEDTQYF
TRBV6-2/TRBV6-3	NA	NA	TRBJ1-1	TGTGCCAGCAGTTACGGTGGCTTATTAGAAGCTTTCTTT	CASSYGGLLEAFF
TRBV10-2	NA	NA	TRBJ1-1	TGCGCCAGTGGGTTACGGGGGGCTGAAGCTTTCTTT	CASGLRGAEAFF
TRBV4-3	NA	NA	TRBJ1-2	TGCGCCAGCAGCCGGGCAATAGGGGTTAACTATGGCTACACCTTC	CASSRAIGVNYGYTF
TRBV4-3	TRBD2	NA	TRBJ2-3	TGCGCCAGCAGCCATTCTCACGCCAAAACTAGCGGGGGTGCCATTTATTTAGTCGATACGCAGTATTTT	CASSHSHAKTSGGAIYLVDTQYF
TRBV2	TRBD1	few	TRBJ2-4	TGTGCCAGCAGTGAGGACAGGGGGCTGAACTACTTC	CASSEDRGLNYF
TRBV7-6	NA	NA	TRBJ2-3	TGTGCCAGCAGCTTGCCACCTCCCACAGATACGCAGTATTTT	CASSLPPPTDTQYF
TRBV29-1	NA	NA	TRBJ1-1	TGCAGCGTTGACCCTGAAGCTTTCTTT	CSVDPEAFF
TRBV10-2	TRBD1	few	TRBJ2-7	TGCGCCAGCAGTGAGTCTGGTGGACAGGACTACGAGCAGTACTTC	CASSESGGQDYEQYF
TRBV4-3	NA	few	TRBJ1-1	TGCGCCAGCAGCCAAGATAAAGGCCATTCTGAAGCTTTCTTT	CASSQDKGHSEAFF
TRBV5-1	TRBD1	few	TRBJ2-7	TGCGCCAGCAGCTTGGCCCTACAGGGGATGTACGAGCAGTACTTC	CASSLALQGMYEQYF
TRBV20-1	NA	many	TRBJ1-1	TGCAGTGCTGAACTTGGGACGAACACTGAAGCTTTCTTT	CSAELGTNTEAFF
TRBV5-1	NA	NA	TRBJ1-1	TGCGCCAGCAGCTCGGACAGAGCCGGCACTGAAGCTTTCTTT	CASSSDRAGTEAFF
TRBV7-2	TRBD1	few	TRBJ2-1	TGTGCCAGCAGCCCCCCGGGACAGGGGTACAATGAGCAGTTCTTC	CASSPPGQGYNEQFF
TRBV6-5	NA	NA	TRBJ2-7	TGTGCCAGCAGCTCCAGACCCTACGAGCAGTACTTC	CASSSRPYEQYF
TRBV6-1	NA	few	TRBJ1-6	TGTGCCAGCCGGGGAATCTATAATTCACCCCTCCACTTT	CASRGIYNSPLHF
TRBV7-6	NA	few	TRBJ1-1	TGTGCCAGCAGCTTTACCCCGCTGGGGGCTGAAGCTTTCTTT	CASSFTPLGAEAFF
TRBV4-1	TRBD1	NA	TRBJ1-1	TGCGCCAGCAGCCAAGATGGGACAGGGAACACTGAAGCTTTCTTT	CASSQDGTGNTEAFF
TRBV7-8	NA	NA	TRBJ1-2	TGTGCCAGCAGCGGATACAGGGACCCCTATGGCTACACCTTC	CASSGYRDPYGYTF
TRBV7-6	NA	NA	TRBJ2-1	TGTGCCAGCAGCAACCCGGATCGGGGTTCCTACAATGAGCAGTTCTTC	CASSNPDRGSYNEQFF